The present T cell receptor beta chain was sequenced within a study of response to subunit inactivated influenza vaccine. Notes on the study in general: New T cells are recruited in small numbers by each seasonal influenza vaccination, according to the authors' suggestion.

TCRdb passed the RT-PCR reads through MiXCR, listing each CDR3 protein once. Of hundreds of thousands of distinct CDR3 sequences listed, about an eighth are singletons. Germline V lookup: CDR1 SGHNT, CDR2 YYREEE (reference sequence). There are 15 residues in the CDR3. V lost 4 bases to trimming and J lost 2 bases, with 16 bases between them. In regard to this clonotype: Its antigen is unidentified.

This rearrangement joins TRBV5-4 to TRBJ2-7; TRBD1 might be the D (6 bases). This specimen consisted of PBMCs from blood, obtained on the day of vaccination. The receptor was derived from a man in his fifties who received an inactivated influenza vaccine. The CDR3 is CASSTGQRNPYEQYF. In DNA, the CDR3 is TGTGCCAGCAGCACTGGACAGAGGAATCCCTACGAGCAGTACTTC.